The T cell receptor (beta chain) described here comes from a study of PD-L1 blockade in urothelial cancer. Background on the study: About 90% of the roughly 30 patients were men whose urothelial cancer was bladder-origin. Blood was tested 3 weeks (second dose) and 6 weeks into treatment. Study-wide findings and caveats: Clones that were tumor-associated expanded more in the blood of durable-benefit patients at 3 weeks.

Noted time point: pretreatment peripheral blood. Concerning this clone: Its antigen is unknown.

Germline V gene sequence: CDR1 SGHRS, CDR2 YFSETQ. This CDR3 has 17 amino acids. Between the trimmed V and J ends, which lost 7 bases and 2 bases, there was a span of 24 bases. The protocol was immunoSEQ multiplex PCR, while the TCRdb copy is restricted to in-frame clones and leaves out a portion. This sample has 95,000 to 100,000 clones, with roughly 87% found just once. This clonotype was sampled from a man aged 60 to 75 with urothelial cancer. This chain uses TRBV5-1 with TRBJ2-5; maybe TRBD2 (8 bases). The sample here was PBMCs, taken around atezolizumab (anti-PD-L1) treatment. The CDR3 DNA reads TGCGCCAGCCCCAGGGGGGTGAGCGGGGGCTTACAAGAGACCCAGTACTTC. This encodes CASPRGVSGGLQETQYF.